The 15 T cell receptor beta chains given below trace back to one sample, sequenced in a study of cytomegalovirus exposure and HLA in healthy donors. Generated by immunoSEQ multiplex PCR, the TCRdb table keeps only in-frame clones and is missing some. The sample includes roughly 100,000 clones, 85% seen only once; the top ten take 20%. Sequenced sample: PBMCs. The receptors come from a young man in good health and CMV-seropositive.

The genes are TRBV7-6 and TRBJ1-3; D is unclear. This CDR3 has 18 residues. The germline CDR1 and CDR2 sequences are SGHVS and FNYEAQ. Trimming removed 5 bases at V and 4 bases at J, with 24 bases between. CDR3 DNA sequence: TGTGCCAGCAGCCCCATCACTTCCACAGAACCACACGGAAACACCATATATTTT. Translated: CASSPITSTEPHGNTIYF.

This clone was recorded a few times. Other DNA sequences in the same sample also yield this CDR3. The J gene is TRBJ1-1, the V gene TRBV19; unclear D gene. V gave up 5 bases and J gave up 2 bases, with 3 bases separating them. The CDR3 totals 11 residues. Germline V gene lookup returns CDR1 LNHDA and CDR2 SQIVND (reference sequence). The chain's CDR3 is CASSLNTEAFF. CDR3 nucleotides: TGTGCCAGTAGTCTAAACACTGAAGCTTTCTTT. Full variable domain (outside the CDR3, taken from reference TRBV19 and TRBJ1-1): DGGITQSPKYLFRKEGQNVTLSCEQNLNHDAMYWYRQDPGQGLRLIYYSQIVNDFQKGDIAEGYSVSREKKESFPLTVTSAQKNPTAFYLCASSLNTEAFFGQGTRLTVV.

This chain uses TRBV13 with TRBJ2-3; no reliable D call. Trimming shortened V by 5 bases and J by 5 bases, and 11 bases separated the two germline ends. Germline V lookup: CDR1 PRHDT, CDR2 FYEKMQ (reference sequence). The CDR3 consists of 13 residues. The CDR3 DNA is TGTGCCAGCAGCCCTTCACCAGGAGATACGCAGTATTTT. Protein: CASSPSPGDTQYF.

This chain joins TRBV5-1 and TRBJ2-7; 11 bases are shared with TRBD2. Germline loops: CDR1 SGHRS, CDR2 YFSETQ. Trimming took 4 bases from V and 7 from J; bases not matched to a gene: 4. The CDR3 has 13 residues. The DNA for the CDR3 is TGCGCCAGCAGCCTTAGCGGGAGGGTTGAGCAGTACTTC. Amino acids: CASSLSGRVEQYF.

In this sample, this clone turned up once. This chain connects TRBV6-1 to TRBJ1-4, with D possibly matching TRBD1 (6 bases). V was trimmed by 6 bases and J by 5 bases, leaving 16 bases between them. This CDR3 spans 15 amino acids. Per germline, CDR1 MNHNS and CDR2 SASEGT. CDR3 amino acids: CASSLQGITNEKLFF. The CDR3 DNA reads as TGTGCCAGCAGCCTCCAGGGGATCACGAATGAAAAACTGTTTTTT.

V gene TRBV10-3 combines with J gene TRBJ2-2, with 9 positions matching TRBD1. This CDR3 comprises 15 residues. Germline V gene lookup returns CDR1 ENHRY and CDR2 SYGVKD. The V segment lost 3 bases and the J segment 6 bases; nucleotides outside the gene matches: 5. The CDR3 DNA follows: TGTGCCATCAGTGATGGGACAGGGTATCCCGGGGAGCTGTTTTTT. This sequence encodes CAISDGTGYPGELFF.

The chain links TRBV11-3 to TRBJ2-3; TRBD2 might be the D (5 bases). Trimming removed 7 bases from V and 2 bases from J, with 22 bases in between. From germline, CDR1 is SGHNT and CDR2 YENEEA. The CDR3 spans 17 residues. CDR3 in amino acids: CASNFHSGVFNTDTQYF. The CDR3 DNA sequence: TGTGCCAGCAATTTCCATTCCGGGGTGTTTAACACAGATACGCAGTATTTT.

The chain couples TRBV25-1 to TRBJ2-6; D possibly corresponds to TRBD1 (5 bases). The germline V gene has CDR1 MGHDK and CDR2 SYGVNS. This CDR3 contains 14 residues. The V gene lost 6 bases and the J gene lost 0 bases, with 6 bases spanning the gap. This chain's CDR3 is CASSDSSGANVLTF. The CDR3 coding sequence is TGTGCCAGCAGCGACAGCTCTGGGGCCAACGTCCTGACTTTC.

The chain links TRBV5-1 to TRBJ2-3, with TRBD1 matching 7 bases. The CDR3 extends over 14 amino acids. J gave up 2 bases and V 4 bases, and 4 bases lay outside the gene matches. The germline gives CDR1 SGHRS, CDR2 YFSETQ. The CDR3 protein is CASSLGTATDTQYF. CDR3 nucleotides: TGCGCCAGCAGCCTCGGGACAGCCACAGATACGCAGTATTTT.

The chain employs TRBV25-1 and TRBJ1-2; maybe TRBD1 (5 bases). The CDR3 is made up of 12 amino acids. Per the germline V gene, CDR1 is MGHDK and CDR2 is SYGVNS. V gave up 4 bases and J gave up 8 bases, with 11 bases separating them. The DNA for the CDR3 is TGTGCCAGCAGTGTAGGGGAAAGGGGCTACACCTTC. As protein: CASSVGERGYTF.

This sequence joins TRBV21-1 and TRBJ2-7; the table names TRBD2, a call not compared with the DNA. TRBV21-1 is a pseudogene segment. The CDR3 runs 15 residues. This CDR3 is CASSKGRSRLYEQYV. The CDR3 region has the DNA TGTGCCAGCAGCAAAGGAAGGAGTCGCCTCTACGAGCAGTACGTC.

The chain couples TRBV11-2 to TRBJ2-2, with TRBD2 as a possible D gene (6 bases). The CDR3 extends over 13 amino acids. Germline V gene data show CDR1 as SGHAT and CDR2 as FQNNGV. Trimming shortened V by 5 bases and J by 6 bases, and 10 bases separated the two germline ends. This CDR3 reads CASSPPSAGELFF. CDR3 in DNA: TGTGCCAGCAGCCCCCCTAGCGCCGGGGAGCTGTTTTTT.

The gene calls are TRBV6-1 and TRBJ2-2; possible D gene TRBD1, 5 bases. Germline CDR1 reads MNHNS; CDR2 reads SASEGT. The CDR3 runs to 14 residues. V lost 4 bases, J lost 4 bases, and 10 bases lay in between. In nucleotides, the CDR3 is TGTGCCAGCAGTGGGGGCGCTTTCACCGGGGAGCTGTTTTTT. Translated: CASSGGAFTGELFF.

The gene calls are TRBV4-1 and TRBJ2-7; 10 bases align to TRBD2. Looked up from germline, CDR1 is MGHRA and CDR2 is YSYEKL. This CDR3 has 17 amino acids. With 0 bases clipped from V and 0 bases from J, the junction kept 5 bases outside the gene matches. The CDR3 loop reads CASSQEPGTSASYEQYF. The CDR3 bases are TGCGCCAGCAGCCAAGAGCCCGGGACTAGCGCCTCCTACGAGCAGTACTTC.

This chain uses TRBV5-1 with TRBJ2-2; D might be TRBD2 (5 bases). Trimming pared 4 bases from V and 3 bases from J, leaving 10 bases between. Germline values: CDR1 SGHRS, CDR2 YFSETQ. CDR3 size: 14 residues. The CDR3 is CASSRPGDTGELFF. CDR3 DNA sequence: TGCGCCAGCAGCCGGCCCGGGGACACCGGGGAGCTGTTTTTT. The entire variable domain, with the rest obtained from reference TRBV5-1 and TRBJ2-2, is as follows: KAGVTQTPRYLIKTRGQQVTLSCSPISGHRSVSWYQQTPGQGLQFLFEYFSETQRNKGNFPGRFSGRQFSNSRSEMNVSTLELGDSALYLCASSRPGDTGELFFGEGSRLTVL.